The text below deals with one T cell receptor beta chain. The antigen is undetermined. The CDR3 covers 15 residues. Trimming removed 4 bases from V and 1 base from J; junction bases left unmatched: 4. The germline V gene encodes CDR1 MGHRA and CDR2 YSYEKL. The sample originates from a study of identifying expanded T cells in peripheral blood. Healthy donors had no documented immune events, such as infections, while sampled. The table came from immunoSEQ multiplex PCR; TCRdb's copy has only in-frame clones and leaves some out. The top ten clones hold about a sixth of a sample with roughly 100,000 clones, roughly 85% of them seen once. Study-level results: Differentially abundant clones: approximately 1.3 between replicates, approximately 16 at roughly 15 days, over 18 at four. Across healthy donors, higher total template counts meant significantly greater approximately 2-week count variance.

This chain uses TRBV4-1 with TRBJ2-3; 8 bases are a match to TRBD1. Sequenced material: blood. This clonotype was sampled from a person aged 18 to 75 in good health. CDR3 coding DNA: TGCGCCAGCAGCCGCGACAGGGGTGGCACAGATACGCAGTATTTT. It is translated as CASSRDRGGTDTQYF.